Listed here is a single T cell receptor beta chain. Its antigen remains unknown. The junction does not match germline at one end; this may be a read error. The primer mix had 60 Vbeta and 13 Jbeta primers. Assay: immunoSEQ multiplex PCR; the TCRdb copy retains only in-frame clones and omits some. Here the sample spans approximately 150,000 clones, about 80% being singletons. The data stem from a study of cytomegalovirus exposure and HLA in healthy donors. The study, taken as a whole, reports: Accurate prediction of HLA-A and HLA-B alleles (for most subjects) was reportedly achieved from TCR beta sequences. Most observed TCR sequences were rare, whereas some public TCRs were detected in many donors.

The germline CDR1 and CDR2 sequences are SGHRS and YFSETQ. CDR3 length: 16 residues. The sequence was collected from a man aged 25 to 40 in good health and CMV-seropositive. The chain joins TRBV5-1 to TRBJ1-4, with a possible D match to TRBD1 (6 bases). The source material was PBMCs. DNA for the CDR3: TGCGTCAGCAGCCCTCACACAGGGCAGACTAATGAAAAACTGTTTTTT. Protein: CVSSPHTGQTNEKLFF.